This entry concerns a single T cell receptor beta chain. This sample stems from a study of control samples from healthy donors and cancer patients. Using immunoSEQ multiplex PCR, the repertoire was profiled, and TCRdb retains in-frame clones only, with some absent. The sample shows more than 80,000 clones, 93% of them seen only once. Germline lookup yields CDR1 MNHEY and CDR2 SVGAGI. V was clipped by 6 bases and J by 6 bases; unmatched bases: 9. The CDR3 is made up of 15 amino acids. The sequence was collected from a man aged 18 to 29 in good health. The chain is built from TRBV6-5 and TRBJ1-5, with 9 bases identical to TRBD1. Sequences were obtained from blood. The CDR3 spells CASRPTGGLGQPQHF. CDR3 bases: TGTGCCAGCAGACCCACAGGGGGCTTAGGTCAGCCCCAGCATTTT.